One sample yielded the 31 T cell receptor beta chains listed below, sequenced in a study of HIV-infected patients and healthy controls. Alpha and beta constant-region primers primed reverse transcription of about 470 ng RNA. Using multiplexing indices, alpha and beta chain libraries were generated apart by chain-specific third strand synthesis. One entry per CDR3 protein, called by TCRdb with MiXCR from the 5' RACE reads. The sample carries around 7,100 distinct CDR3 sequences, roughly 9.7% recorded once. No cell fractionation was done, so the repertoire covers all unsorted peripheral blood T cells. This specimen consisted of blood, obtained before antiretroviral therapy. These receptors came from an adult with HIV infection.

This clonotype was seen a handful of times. CDR3 sequence: CASSYEGSDGYTF. CDR3 nucleotide sequence: TGTGCCAGCAGTTACGAGGGTTCCGATGGCTACACCTTC. V and J are TRBV6-6 and TRBJ1-2, with D uncertain. The CDR3 is 13 residues long. Germline V gene sequence: CDR1 MNHNY, CDR2 SVGAGI (reference sequence). Trimming removed 2 bases from V and 6 bases from J, with 10 bases in between.

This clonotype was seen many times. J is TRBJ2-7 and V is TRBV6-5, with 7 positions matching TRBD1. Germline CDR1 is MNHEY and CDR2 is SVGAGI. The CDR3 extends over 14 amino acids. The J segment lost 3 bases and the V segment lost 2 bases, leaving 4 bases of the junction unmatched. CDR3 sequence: CASSYAGTDYEQYF. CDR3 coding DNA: TGTGCCAGCAGTTACGCCGGGACAGACTACGAGCAGTACTTC.

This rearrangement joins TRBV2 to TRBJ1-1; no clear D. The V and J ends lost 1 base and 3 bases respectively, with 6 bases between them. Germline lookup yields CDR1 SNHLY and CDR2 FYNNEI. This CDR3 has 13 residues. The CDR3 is CASSEGEYTEAFF. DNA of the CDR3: TGTGCCAGCAGTGAAGGAGAATACACTGAAGCTTTCTTT.

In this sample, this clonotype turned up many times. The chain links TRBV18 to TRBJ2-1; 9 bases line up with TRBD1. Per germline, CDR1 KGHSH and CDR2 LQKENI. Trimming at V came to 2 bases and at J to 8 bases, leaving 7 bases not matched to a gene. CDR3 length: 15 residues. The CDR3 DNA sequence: TGTGCCAGCTCACCAGGGACAGGGAGGTTCGATGAGCAGTTCTTC. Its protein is CASSPGTGRFDEQFF.

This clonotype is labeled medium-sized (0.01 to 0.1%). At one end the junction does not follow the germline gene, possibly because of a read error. CDR3 nucleotides: TGTGCCAGCAGTTATCAGAATGCTGGGAACGCTGAAGCTTTCTTT. Its translation is CASSYQNAGNAEAFF. The chain couples TRBV6-5 to TRBJ1-1; no clear D gene. CDR1 is MNHEY and CDR2 is SVGAGI in the germline V gene. The CDR3 covers 15 residues.

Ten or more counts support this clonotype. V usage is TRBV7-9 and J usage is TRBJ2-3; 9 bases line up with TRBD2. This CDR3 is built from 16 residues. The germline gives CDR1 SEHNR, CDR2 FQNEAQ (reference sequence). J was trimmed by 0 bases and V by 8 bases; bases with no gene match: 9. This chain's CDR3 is CASSLASGESTDTQYF. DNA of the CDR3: TGTGCCAGCTCACTCGCTAGCGGGGAGAGCACAGATACGCAGTATTTT.

Written as DNA, the CDR3 is TGTGCCAGCAGCGGGGGACTCGCCTACGAGCAGTACTTC. Amino acids: CASSGGLAYEQYF. The V call is TRBV5-5, the J call TRBJ2-7; tentatively, D is TRBD2 (6 bases). The V gene's germline CDR1 is SGHKS and CDR2 YYEKEE (reference sequence). V lost 4 bases to trimming and J lost 2 bases, with 10 bases between them. The CDR3 extends over 13 amino acids.

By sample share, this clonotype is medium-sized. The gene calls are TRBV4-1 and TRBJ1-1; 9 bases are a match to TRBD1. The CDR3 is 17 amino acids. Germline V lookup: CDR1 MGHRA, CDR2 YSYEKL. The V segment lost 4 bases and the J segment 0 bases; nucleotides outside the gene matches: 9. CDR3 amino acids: CASSPGTGILMNTEAFF. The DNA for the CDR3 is TGCGCCAGCAGCCCGGGGACAGGGATCCTTATGAACACTGAAGCTTTCTTT.

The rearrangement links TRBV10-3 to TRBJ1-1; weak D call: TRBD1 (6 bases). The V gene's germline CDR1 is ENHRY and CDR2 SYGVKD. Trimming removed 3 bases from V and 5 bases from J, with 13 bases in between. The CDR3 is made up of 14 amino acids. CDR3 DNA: TGTGCCATCAGTGAAAGACAGGAGAAAACTGAAGCTTTCTTT. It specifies CAISERQEKTEAFF.

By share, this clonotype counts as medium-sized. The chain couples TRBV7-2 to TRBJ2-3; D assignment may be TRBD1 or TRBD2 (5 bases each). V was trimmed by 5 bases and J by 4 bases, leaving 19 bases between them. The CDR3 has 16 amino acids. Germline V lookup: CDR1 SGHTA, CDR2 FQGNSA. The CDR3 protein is CASSRGATRPADTQYF. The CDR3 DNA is TGTGCCAGCAGCCGAGGGGCCACAAGGCCGGCAGATACGCAGTATTTT.

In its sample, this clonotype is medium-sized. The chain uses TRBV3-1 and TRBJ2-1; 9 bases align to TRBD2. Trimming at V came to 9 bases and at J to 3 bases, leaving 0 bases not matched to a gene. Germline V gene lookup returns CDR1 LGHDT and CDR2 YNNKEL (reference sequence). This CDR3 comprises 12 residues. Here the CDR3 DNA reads TGTGCCAGTAGCGGGGGCTACAATGAGCAGTTCTTC. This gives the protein CASSGGYNEQFF.

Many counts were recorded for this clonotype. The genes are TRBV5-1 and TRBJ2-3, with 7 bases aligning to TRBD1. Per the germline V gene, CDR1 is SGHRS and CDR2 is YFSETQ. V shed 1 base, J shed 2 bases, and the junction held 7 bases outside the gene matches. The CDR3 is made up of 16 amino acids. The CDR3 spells CASSLLTGAPTDTQYF. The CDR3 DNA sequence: TGCGCCAGCAGCTTGCTCACAGGGGCCCCCACAGATACGCAGTATTTT.

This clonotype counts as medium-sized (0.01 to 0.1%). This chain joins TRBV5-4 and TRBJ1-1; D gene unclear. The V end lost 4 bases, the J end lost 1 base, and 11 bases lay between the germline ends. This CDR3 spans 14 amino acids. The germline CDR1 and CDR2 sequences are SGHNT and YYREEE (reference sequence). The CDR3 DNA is TGTGCCAGCAGCCTTTTGGTTGAGAACACTGAAGCTTTCTTT. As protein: CASSLLVENTEAFF. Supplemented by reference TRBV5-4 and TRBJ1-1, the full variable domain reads ETGVTQSPTHLIKTRGQQVTLRCSSQSGHNTVSWYQQALGQGPQFIFQYYREEENGRGNFPPRFSGLQFPNYSSELNVNALELDDSALYLCASSLLVENTEAFFGQGTRLTVV.

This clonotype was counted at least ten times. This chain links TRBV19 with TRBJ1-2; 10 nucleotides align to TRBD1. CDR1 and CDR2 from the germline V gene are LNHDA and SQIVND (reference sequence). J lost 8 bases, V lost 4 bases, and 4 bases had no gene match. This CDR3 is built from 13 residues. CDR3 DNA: TGTGCCAGTAGTACGGACAGGGGGAGCGGCTACACCTTC. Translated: CASSTDRGSGYTF.

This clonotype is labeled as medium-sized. Here the CDR3 DNA reads TGTGCCAGCAGCCGGGGGCCTCAACTCTCAAAAGATAATTCACCCCTCCACTTT. This codes for CASSRGPQLSKDNSPLHF. The chain couples TRBV7-9 to TRBJ1-6; tentative D call: TRBD1 (6 bases). Germline V gives CDR1 SEHNR, CDR2 FQNEAQ (reference sequence). The CDR3 has 18 amino acids. V lost 5 bases, J lost 5 bases, and 22 bases lay in between.

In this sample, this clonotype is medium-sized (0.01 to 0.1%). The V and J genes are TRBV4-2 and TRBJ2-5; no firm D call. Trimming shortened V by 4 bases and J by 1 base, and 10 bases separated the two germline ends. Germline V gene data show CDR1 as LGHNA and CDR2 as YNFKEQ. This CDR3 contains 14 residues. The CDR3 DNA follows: TGTGCCAGCAGCCCCGGTCACAGCCAAGAGACCCAGTACTTC. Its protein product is CASSPGHSQETQYF.

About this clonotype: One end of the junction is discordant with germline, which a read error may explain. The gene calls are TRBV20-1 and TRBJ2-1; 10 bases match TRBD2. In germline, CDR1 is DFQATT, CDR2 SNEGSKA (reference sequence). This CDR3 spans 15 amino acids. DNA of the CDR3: TGCAGTGCCAGAGGGGGCCTAGCGGGAGTTCGGGAGCAGTTCTTC. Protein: CSARGGLAGVREQFF.

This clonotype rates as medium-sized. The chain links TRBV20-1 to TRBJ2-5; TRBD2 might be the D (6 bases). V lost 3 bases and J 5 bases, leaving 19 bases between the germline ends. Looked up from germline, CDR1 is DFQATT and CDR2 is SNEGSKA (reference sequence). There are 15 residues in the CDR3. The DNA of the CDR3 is TGCAGTGCTAGCCATGATAGCGGAACCCTGGAGACCCAGTACTTC. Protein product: CSASHDSGTLETQYF.

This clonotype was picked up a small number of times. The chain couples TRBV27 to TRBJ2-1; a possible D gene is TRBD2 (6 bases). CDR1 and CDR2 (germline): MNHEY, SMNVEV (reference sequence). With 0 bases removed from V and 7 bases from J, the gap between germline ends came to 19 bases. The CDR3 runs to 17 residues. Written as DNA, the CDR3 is TGTGCCAGCAGTTTATCGGAGGGTATTTGGGGCAATAATGAGCAGTTCTTC. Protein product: CASSLSEGIWGNNEQFF.

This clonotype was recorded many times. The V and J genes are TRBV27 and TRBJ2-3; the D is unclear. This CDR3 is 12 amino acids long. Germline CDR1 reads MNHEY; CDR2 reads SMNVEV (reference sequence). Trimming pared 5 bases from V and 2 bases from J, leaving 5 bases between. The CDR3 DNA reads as TGTGCCAGCAGTCCCAACACAGATACGCAGTATTTT. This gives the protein CASSPNTDTQYF.

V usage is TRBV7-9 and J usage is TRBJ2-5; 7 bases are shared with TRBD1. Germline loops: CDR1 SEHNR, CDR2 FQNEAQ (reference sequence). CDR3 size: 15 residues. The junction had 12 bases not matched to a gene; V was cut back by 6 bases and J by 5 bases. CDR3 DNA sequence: TGTGCCAGCAGGCCGGAAGGGACAGCTTTGGAGACCCAGTACTTC. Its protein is CASRPEGTALETQYF.

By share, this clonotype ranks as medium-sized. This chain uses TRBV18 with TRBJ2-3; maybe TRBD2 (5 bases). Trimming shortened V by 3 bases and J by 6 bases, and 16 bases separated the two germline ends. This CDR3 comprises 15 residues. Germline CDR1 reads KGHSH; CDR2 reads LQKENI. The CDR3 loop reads CASSPEVGSWDTQYF. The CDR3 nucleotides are TGTGCCAGCTCACCCGAAGTTGGGAGTTGGGATACGCAGTATTTT.

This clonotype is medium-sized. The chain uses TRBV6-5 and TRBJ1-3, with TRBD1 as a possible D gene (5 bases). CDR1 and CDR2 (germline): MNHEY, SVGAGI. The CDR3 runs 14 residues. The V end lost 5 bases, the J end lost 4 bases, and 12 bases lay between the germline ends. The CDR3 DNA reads TGTGCCAGCAGTACTACCGGGGGGGGAAACACCATATATTTT. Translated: CASSTTGGGNTIYF.

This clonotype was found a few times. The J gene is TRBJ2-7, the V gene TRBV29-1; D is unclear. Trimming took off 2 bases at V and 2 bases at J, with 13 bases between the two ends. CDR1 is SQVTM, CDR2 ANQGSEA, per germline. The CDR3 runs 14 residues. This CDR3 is CSVESASETYEQYF. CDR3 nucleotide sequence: TGCAGCGTTGAATCGGCTAGTGAAACCTACGAGCAGTACTTC.

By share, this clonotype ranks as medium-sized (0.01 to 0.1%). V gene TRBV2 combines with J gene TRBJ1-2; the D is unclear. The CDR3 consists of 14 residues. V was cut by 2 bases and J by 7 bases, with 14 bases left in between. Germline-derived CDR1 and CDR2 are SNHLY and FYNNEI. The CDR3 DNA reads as TGTGCCAGCAGTGAAATAAGGGCGATGGGTGGCTACACCTTC. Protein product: CASSEIRAMGGYTF. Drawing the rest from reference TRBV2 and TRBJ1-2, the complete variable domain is EPEVTQTPSHQVTQMGQEVILRCVPISNHLYFYWYRQILGQKVEFLVSFYNNEISEKSEIFDDQFSVERPDGSNFTLKIRSTKLEDSAMYFCASSEIRAMGGYTFGSGTRLTVV.

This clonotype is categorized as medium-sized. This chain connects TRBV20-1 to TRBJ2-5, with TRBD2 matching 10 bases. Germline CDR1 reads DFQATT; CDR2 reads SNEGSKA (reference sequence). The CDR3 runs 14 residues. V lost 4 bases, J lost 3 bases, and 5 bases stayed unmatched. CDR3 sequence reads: CSATILAGEETQYF. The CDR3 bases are TGCAGTGCTACTATCCTAGCGGGAGAAGAGACCCAGTACTTC.

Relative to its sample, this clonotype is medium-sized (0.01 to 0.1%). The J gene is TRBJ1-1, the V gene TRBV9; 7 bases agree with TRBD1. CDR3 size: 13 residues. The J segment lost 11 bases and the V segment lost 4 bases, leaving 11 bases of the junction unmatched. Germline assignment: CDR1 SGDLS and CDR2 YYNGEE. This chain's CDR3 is CASSPPTGIGAFF. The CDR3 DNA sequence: TGTGCCAGCAGCCCCCCGACAGGGATTGGGGCTTTCTTT.

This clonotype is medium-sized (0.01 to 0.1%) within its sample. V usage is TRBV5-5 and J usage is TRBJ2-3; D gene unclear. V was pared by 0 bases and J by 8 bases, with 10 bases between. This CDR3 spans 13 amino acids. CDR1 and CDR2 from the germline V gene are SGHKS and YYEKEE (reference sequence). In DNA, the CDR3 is TGTGCCAGCAGCTTGGATCCTTTCGGTACGCAGTATTTT. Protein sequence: CASSLDPFGTQYF.

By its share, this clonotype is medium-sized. For the CDR3, the DNA is TGCAGTGCGCCAGATTATGGGGGGCAGTACTTC. Protein product: CSAPDYGGQYF. The rearrangement links TRBV20-1 to TRBJ2-7, with D perhaps given as TRBD1 or TRBD2 (5 bases each). This CDR3 comprises 11 residues. Trimming pared 6 bases from V and 9 bases from J, leaving 15 bases between. The V gene's germline CDR1 is DFQATT and CDR2 SNEGSKA (reference sequence).

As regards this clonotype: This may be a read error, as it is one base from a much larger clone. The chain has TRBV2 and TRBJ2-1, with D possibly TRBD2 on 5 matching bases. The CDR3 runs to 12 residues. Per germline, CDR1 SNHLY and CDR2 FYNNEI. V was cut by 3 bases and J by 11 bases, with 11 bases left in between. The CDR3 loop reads CASSDGSGKQFF. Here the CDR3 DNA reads TGTGCCAGCAGTGATGGCTCGGGGAAGCAGTTCTTC.

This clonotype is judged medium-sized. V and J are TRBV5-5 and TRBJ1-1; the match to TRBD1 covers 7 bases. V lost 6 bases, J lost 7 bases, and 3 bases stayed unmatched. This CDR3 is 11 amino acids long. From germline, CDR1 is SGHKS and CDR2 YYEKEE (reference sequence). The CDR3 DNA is TGTGCCAGCACCCGACAGGGTGAAGCTTTCTTT. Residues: CASTRQGEAFF.